Reported below is one TCR beta chain. Data came from immunoSEQ multiplex PCR; TCRdb stores just in-frame clones and leaves some out. Of tens of thousands of clones in the sample, around 80% were seen once. The CDR3 loop spans 14 amino acids. V gave up 1 base and J gave up 4 bases, with 9 bases separating them. CDR1 is SGHNT, CDR2 YENEEA, per germline. This entry belongs to a study of blood T cell repertoires in COVID-19. Overall study: The origin of the acute and convalescent COVID-19 samples was the United States, Italy and Spain. PBMCs, B-cell-depleted T cells, or T cells provided the cDNA or gDNA that made up the material.

V usage is TRBV11-3 and J usage is TRBJ2-3; D ambiguous. The sequenced material came from peripheral blood. The source is a man in his sixties in a cohort sampled during active COVID-19. The CDR3 DNA follows: TGTGCCAGCAGCTTAGGGTCCTACCCAGATACGCAGTATTTT. Translating gives CASSLGSYPDTQYF. Drawing the rest from reference TRBV11-3 and TRBJ2-3, the complete variable domain is EAGVVQSPRYKIIEKKQPVAFWCNPISGHNTLYWYLQNLGQGPELLIRYENEEAVDDSQLPKDRFSAERLKGVDSTLKIQPAELGDSAVYLCASSLGSYPDTQYFGPGTRLTVL.